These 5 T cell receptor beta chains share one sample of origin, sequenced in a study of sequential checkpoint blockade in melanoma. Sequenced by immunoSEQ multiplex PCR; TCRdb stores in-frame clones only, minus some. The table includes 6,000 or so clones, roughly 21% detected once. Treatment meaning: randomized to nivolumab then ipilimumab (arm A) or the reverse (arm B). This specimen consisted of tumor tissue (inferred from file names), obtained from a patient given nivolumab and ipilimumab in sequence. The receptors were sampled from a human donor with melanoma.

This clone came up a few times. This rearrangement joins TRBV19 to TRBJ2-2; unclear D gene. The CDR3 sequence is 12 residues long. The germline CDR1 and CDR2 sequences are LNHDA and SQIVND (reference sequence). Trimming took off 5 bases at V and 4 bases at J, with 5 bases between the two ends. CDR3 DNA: TGTGCCAGTAGTTCCGTCACCGGGGAGCTGTTTTTT. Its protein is CASSSVTGELFF.

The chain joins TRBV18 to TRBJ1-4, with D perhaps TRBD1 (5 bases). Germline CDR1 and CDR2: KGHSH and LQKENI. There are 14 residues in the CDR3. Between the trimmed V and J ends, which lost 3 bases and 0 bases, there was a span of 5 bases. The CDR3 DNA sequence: TGTGCCAGCTCACCGACAGCAACTAATGAAAAACTGTTTTTT. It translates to CASSPTATNEKLFF.

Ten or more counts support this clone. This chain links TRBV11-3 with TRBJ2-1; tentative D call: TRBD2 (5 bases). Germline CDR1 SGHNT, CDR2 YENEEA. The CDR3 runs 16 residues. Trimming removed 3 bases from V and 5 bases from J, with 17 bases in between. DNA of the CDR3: TGTGCCAGCAGCTTCTCACTTGGGAGTAGCGACAATGAGCAGTTCTTC. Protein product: CASSFSLGSSDNEQFF.

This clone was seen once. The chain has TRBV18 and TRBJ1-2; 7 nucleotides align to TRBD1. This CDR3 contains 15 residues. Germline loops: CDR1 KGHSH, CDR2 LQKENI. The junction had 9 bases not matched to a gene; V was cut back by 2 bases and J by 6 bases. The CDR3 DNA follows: TGTGCCAGCTCACCAGACTTGACAGGGACCCATGGCTACACCTTC. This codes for CASSPDLTGTHGYTF. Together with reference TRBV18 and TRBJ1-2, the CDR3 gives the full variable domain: NAGVMQNPRHLVRRRGQEARLRCSPMKGHSHVYWYRQLPEEGLKFMVYLQKENIIDESGMPKERFSAEFPKEGPSILRIQQVVRGDSAAYFCASSPDLTGTHGYTFGSGTRLTVV.

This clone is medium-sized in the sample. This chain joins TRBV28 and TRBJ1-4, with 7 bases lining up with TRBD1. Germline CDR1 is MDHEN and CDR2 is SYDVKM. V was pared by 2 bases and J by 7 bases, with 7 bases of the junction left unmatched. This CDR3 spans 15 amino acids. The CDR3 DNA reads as TGTGCCAGCAGTTTAGTAGGGGGCGGGAGTGAAAAACTGTTTTTT. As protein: CASSLVGGGSEKLFF.